The rows below give T cell receptor beta chains drawn from one sample of a study of regulatory T cells in long-lasting Graves disease. TCRdb independently ran MiXCR on the multiplex PCR reads; one entry per CDR3 protein. The sample records nearly 350,000 distinct CDR3 sequences, around 20% being singletons. The sample here was peripheral blood mononuclear cells (PBMCs), taken when the disease was refractory, from a patient treated with antithyroid drugs. The receptor set was obtained from a female donor with Graves disease. Both conserved end residues are part of each CDR3. A D gene is named only where the DNA matches it firmly. Clone size is shown for a subset of rows, as once, few, many or a class of expanded clone.

clone size	V gene	J gene	D gene	CDR3 protein	CDR3 DNA
.	TRBV5-1	TRBJ1-6	.	CASSLVGLPNNSPLHF	TGCGCCAGCAGCTTGGTCGGCCTCCCGAATAATTCACCCCTCCACTTT
many	TRBV12-3/TRBV12-4	TRBJ1-6	.	CASSLKGKGSPLHF	TGTGCCAGCAGTTTAAAGGGGAAAGGATCACCCCTCCACTTT
many	TRBV24-1	TRBJ1-5	.	CATSDRVNQPQHF	TGTGCCACCTCCGACAGAGTTAATCAGCCCCAGCATTTT
many	TRBV15	TRBJ2-7	.	CATSSGSRGFVSEQYF	TGTGCCACCAGCAGCGGTTCTCGGGGGTTTGTCTCCGAGCAGTACTTC
many	TRBV7-2	TRBJ1-2	.	CASSFSARRPPDGYTF	TGTGCCAGCAGCTTTAGCGCCCGTCGACCACCTGATGGCTACACCTTC
few	TRBV7-8	TRBJ1-4	TRBD1	CASSPQTGSSEKLFF	TGTGCCAGCAGCCCGCAGACAGGGAGTTCTGAAAAACTGTTTTTT
many	TRBV7-9	TRBJ2-7	TRBD1	CASSSGTVSYEQYF	TGTGCCAGCAGTTCCGGGACAGTCTCCTACGAGCAGTACTTC
.	TRBV30	TRBJ2-3	.	CAWRKQGTDTQYF	TGTGCCTGGAGGAAACAGGGCACAGATACGCAGTATTTT
many	TRBV2	TRBJ1-1	.	CASSQHRTLNTEAFF	TGTGCCAGCAGCCAACACCGGACCTTGAACACTGAAGCTTTCTTT
many	TRBV2	TRBJ1-2	TRBD1	CASRPGGQGVGYTF	TGTGCCAGCAGGCCGGGGGGACAGGGTGTTGGCTACACCTTC
few	TRBV20-1	TRBJ1-2	.	CSAGAAGGYGYTF	TGCAGTGCTGGGGCGGCCGGAGGCTATGGCTACACCTTC
many	TRBV15	TRBJ1-4	.	CATSYSTNEKLFF	TGTGCCACCAGCTACAGTACTAATGAAAAACTGTTTTTT
few	TRBV2	TRBJ1-1	.	CASSQAGDVFEAFF	TGCGCCAGCAGCCAAGCCGGGGACGTATTTGAAGCTTTCTTT
many	TRBV7-9	TRBJ2-7	.	CASSLASGFHEQYF	TGTGCCAGCAGCTTAGCCTCAGGGTTCCACGAGCAGTACTTC
many	TRBV12-3/TRBV12-4	TRBJ2-6	.	CASRPGPTTGANVLTF	TGTGCCAGCAGACCGGGACCTACCACTGGGGCCAACGTCCTGACTTTC
many	TRBV5-1	TRBJ1-4	.	CASSLIPGRGEKLFF	TGCGCCAGCAGCTTGATTCCGGGGAGAGGTGAAAAACTGTTTTTT
many	TRBV28	TRBJ2-7	.	CASSPYRRAYEQYF	TGTGCCAGCAGCCCCTACCGTAGGGCCTACGAGCAGTACTTC
few	TRBV24-1	TRBJ1-5	.	CATSDSGSGNQPQHF	TGTGCCACCAGTGATTCTGGGAGTGGCAATCAGCCCCAGCATTTT
many	TRBV7-2	TRBJ2-5	.	CASSLAGRASWETQYF	TGTGCCAGCAGCTTAGCGGGCCGGGCTAGCTGGGAGACCCAGTACTTC
.	TRBV24-1	TRBJ1-2	TRBD1	CATSDPDRVDGYTF	TGTGCCACCAGTGACCCGGACAGGGTAGATGGCTACACCTTC
few	TRBV7-6	TRBJ1-6	TRBD1	CASSTRDSSNSPLHF	TGTGCCAGCAGCACCAGGGACAGCAGCAATTCACCCCTCCACTTT
many	TRBV30	TRBJ1-6	.	CAWSEDSNSPLHF	TGTGCCTGGAGCGAGGACAGCAATTCACCCCTCCACTTT
many	TRBV28	TRBJ1-2	.	CASSSYSIANYGYTF	TGTGCCAGCAGTAGCTATTCTATAGCTAACTATGGCTACACCTTC
few	TRBV25-1	TRBJ1-2	.	CARRGGYTF	TGTGCCCGGAGGGGCGGCTACACCTTC
.	TRBV11-2	TRBJ1-1	.	CASSLDISGHTEAFF	TGTGCCAGCAGCTTAGATATCTCGGGACACACTGAAGCTTTCTTT
few	TRBV25-1	TRBJ1-3	TRBD1	CASSERQGAKNGNTIYF	TGTGCCAGCAGTGAGCGACAGGGGGCGAAGAATGGAAACACCATATATTTT
few	TRBV13	TRBJ1-1	TRBD1	CASSLGTGELVTEAFF	TGTGCCAGCAGCTTGGGGACAGGGGAATTGGTTACTGAAGCTTTCTTT
.	TRBV2	TRBJ2-5	.	CASSVGAGRETQYF	TGTGCCAGCAGTGTAGGGGCGGGGAGAGAGACCCAGTACTTC
few	TRBV5-8	TRBJ2-4	.	CASSLAGGKAKNIQYF	TGTGCCAGCAGCTTGGCTGGGGGGAAAGCCAAAAACATTCAGTACTTC
many	TRBV28	TRBJ1-1	.	CASSLPVNTEAFF	TGTGCCAGCAGTTTACCAGTGAACACTGAAGCTTTCTTT
many	TRBV28	TRBJ2-6	.	CASSSKVNSGANVLTF	TGTGCCAGCAGTTCCAAGGTGAACTCTGGGGCCAACGTCCTGACTTTC
many	TRBV30	TRBJ2-5	.	CAWSQQQETQYF	TGTGCCTGGAGTCAACAGCAAGAGACCCAGTACTTC